The sample holds many counts of the clone carrying this TCR beta chain. This sample was taken from a study of tumor-infiltrating lymphocytes in oesophageal squamous cell carcinoma. TCRdb processed the PCR reads anew with MiXCR; each CDR3 protein has one entry. This sample has about 21,000 distinct CDR3 sequences; 36% occur once, and the top ten carry 12%. The germline V gene has CDR1 MDHEN and CDR2 SYDVKM. The CDR3 is made up of 14 amino acids. The V segment lost 6 bases and the J segment 2 bases; nucleotides outside the gene matches: 4. This receptor was identified in a male donor with esophageal squamous cell carcinoma. The sample comprised esophageal tumor tissue. The V call is TRBV28, the J call TRBJ2-7; TRBD1 matches 10 bases. The CDR3: CASSRTGGTYEQYF. For the CDR3, the DNA is TGTGCCAGCAGCCGGACAGGGGGTACCTACGAGCAGTACTTC.